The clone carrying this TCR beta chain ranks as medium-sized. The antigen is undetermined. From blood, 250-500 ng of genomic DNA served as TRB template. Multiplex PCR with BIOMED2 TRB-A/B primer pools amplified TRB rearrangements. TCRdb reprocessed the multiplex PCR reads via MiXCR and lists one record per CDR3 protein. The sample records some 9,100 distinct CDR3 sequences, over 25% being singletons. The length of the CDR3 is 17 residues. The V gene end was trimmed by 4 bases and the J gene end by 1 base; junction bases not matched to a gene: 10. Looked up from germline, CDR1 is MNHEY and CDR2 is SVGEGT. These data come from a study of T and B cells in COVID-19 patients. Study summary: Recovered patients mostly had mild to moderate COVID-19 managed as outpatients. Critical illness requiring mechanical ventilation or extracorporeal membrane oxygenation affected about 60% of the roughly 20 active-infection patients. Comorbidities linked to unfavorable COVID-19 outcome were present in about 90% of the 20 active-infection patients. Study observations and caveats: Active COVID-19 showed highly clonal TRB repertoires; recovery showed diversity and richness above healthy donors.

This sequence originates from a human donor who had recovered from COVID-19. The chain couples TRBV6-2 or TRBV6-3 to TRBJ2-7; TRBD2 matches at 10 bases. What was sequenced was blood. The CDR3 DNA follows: TGTGCCAGCAGTTCCCCCAGAGTAGCGGGGGGTTCCTACGAGCAGTACTTC. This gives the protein CASSSPRVAGGSYEQYF.